This TCR beta chain was retrieved from a study of T cell responses to AZD1222 COVID-19 vaccine. Study-wide results and caveats: Increased Spike-specific TCR breadth and depth were observed after two AZD1222 doses. Per reports, nearly half of all spike-specific TCRs target regions that are unmutated in variants.

Profiled with immunoSEQ multiplex PCR; TCRdb holds only in-frame clones, not every one. The sample comprises 140,000 to 150,000 clones, 85% to 95% of which are singletons, and 12% rests with the top ten. This CDR3 region has 14 residues. CDR1 and CDR2 (germline): SGHAT, FQNNGV. V was cut by 7 bases and J by 5 bases, with 17 bases left in between. On this clone itself: Its antigen is not known.

The chain couples TRBV11-2 to TRBJ1-1, with D perhaps TRBD1 (6 bases). The receptor comes from an adult who had recovered from COVID-19. The sample was peripheral blood, taken after recovery from COVID-19. Written as DNA, the CDR3 is TGTGCCAGCACCCCCTGGGGGCGCCAAACTGAAGCTTTCTTT. Its protein is CASTPWGRQTEAFF.